One sample yielded the 19 T cell receptor beta chains listed below, sequenced in a study of blood T cell repertoires in COVID-19 (dated by TCRdb to 2019 to 2021). Library generation was performed with the immunoSEQ multiplex PCR assay. Entries here come from immuneACCESS through TCRdb and include only in-frame sequences with V and J called. Some clones fail to appear in such tables; in the studies checked, an unresolved V gene covers under half of the shortfall, and the cause of the remainder is unknown. This sample gives hundreds of thousands of clones in total; roughly 87% of them show up just once. The ten largest clonotypes hold nearly 6.5% of the sample. Sequencing was done on a sample of PBMCs or T cells enriched from blood (not recorded which). Every receptor here comes from a woman aged 25-40 years with acute COVID-19.

CDR3 in DNA: TGTGCCAGTACCACTATCGGGACAGGGAGTGGAGGCTACACCTTC. Amino acids: CASTTIGTGSGGYTF. This sequence joins TRBV19 and TRBJ1-2; 9 bases are shared with TRBD1. This CDR3 comprises 15 residues. J lost 8 bases, V lost 7 bases, and 14 bases had no gene match. The germline V gene encodes CDR1 LNHDA and CDR2 SQIVND (reference sequence).

This chain links TRBV3-1 (or the pseudogene TRBV3-2) with TRBJ2-1, with D perhaps TRBD1 (5 bases). Germline CDR1 and CDR2: LGHDT and YNNKEL (reference sequence). V was trimmed by 1 base and J by 6 bases, leaving 13 bases between them. CDR3 size: 15 residues. CDR3 region: CASSQVLGVGNEQFF. As DNA, the CDR3 is TGTGCCAGCAGCCAAGTTCTAGGGGTTGGCAATGAGCAGTTCTTC.

The V and J genes are TRBV28 and TRBJ2-5, with D perhaps matching TRBD2 (5 bases). Deletions cut 4 bases from V and 1 base from J, with 13 bases between. Germline CDR1 reads MDHEN; CDR2 reads SYDVKM. The CDR3 length is 15 residues. For the CDR3, the DNA is TGTGCCAGCAGTTCACCCGGACGGGGCCAAGAGACCCAGTACTTC. This translates into CASSSPGRGQETQYF.

The chain has TRBV7-2 and TRBJ1-6, with 10 bases identical to TRBD1. The germline V gene encodes CDR1 SGHTA and CDR2 FQGNSA. The ends lost 3 bases at V and 5 bases at J; junction bases unmatched: 4. The CDR3 sequence is 16 residues long. The CDR3 spells CASSFPGQGDNSPLHF. CDR3 in DNA: TGTGCCAGCAGCTTTCCCGGACAGGGGGATAATTCACCCCTCCACTTT.

The rearrangement joins TRBV5-1 to TRBJ1-1; D unclear. The CDR3 consists of 21 residues. Germline CDR1 reads SGHRS; CDR2 reads YFSETQ. V lost 1 base, J lost 3 bases, and 31 bases lay in between. The CDR3 DNA is TGCGCCAGCAGCTTGAATGATTCGATAAGGTGGGGAGTAAATTTAGACACTGAAGCTTTCTTT. Translated, it gives CASSLNDSIRWGVNLDTEAFF.

This clone was detected only once. This rearrangement joins TRBV3-1 (or the pseudogene TRBV3-2) to TRBJ2-5; 12 nucleotides line up with TRBD2. CDR1 is LGHDT and CDR2 is YNNKEL in the germline V gene (reference sequence). CDR3 length: 18 residues. V shed 2 bases, J shed 4 bases, and the junction held 11 bases outside the gene matches. As DNA, the CDR3 is TGTGCCAGCAGCCAAAGATTGTCTAGCGGGAGGGCCCTAGAGACCCAGTACTTC. It encodes CASSQRLSSGRALETQYF.

The chain uses TRBV7-9 and TRBJ2-3; no definite D call. The CDR3 is 13 amino acids. CDR1 and CDR2 (germline): SEHNR, FQNEAQ (reference sequence). V dropped 3 bases and J dropped 0 bases, with 4 bases sitting between them. CDR3 amino acids: CASSLASTDTQYF. CDR3 DNA sequence: TGTGCCAGCAGCTTGGCTAGCACAGATACGCAGTATTTT.

In regard to this clone: Other DNA sequences in the same sample also yield this CDR3. The chain couples TRBV5-1 to TRBJ1-1; 7 nucleotides align to TRBD1. Germline assignment: CDR1 SGHRS and CDR2 YFSETQ. The CDR3 is 14 residues long. V shed 4 bases, J shed 1 base, and the junction held 4 bases outside the gene matches. CDR3 in DNA: TGCGCCAGCAGCCTTCGACAGGGGAACACTGAAGCTTTCTTT. As protein: CASSLRQGNTEAFF.

The chain couples TRBV5-6 to TRBJ2-7, with D perhaps TRBD1 (6 bases). The CDR3 is 13 residues long. The V end was cut by 3 bases, the J end by 6 bases, with 13 bases between. CDR1 is SGHDT, CDR2 YYEEEE, per germline. CDR3 loop: CASSSRYRVEQYF. The CDR3 DNA follows: TGTGCCAGCAGCTCCAGATACAGGGTCGAGCAGTACTTC.

This chain links TRBV19 with TRBJ1-5; 9 nucleotides agree with TRBD1. Trimming cost V 8 bases and J 6 bases; bases outside gene matches: 2. The length of the CDR3 is 12 residues. Per germline, CDR1 LNHDA and CDR2 SQIVND (reference sequence). The DNA of the CDR3 is TGTGCCAGTGGACAGGGGACTCAGCCCCAGCATTTT. Protein product: CASGQGTQPQHF.

This chain links TRBV5-4 with TRBJ2-5; D not resolved. Trimming shortened V by 1 base and J by 3 bases, and 7 bases separated the two germline ends. The CDR3 is made up of 13 amino acids. Germline V lookup: CDR1 SGHNT, CDR2 YYREEE (reference sequence). The CDR3 coding sequence is TGTGCCAGCAGCTTGATATTTGAAGAGACCCAGTACTTC. The encoded protein is CASSLIFEETQYF.

This chain links TRBV5-1 with TRBJ2-3, with TRBD2 as a possible D gene (6 bases). The CDR3 loop spans 14 amino acids. The V gene's germline CDR1 is SGHRS and CDR2 YFSETQ. V was cut by 4 bases and J by 0 bases, with 9 bases left in between. The CDR3 sequence: CASSRGTSTDTQYF. In DNA form, the CDR3 reads TGCGCCAGCAGCCGTGGGACTAGCACAGATACGCAGTATTTT.

The rearrangement uses TRBV28 and TRBJ2-1; 8 bases align to TRBD2. Germline V gene sequence: CDR1 MDHEN, CDR2 SYDVKM. The CDR3 has 19 amino acids. Trimming at V came to 3 bases and at J to 6 bases, leaving 19 bases not matched to a gene. CDR3 in amino acids: CASSFFPFTPGLEGNEQFF. In nucleotides, the CDR3 is TGTGCCAGCAGTTTTTTTCCTTTTACCCCGGGACTAGAAGGCAATGAGCAGTTCTTC.

The chain combines TRBV5-1 with TRBJ2-3, with 7 bases identical to TRBD2. Trimming cost V 6 bases and J 5 bases; bases outside gene matches: 12. The CDR3 loop spans 15 amino acids. CDR1 is SGHRS, CDR2 YFSETQ, per germline. CDR3 protein: CASKLAGDALDTQYF. The CDR3 DNA sequence: TGCGCCAGCAAGTTGGCGGGGGACGCACTAGATACGCAGTATTTT.

The table lists this clone with a count of one. The chain has TRBV5-1 and TRBJ2-3, with no clear D. CDR1 and CDR2 from the germline V gene are SGHRS and YFSETQ. The V gene lost 2 bases and the J gene lost 0 bases, with 16 bases spanning the gap. This CDR3 comprises 17 residues. CDR3 residues: CASSFSSQRLSTDTQYF. CDR3 in DNA: TGCGCCAGCAGCTTTTCCTCCCAGCGACTTAGCACAGATACGCAGTATTTT.

The V gene is TRBV7-9, the J gene TRBJ2-7; 10 nucleotides line up with TRBD1. Germline assignment: CDR1 SEHNR and CDR2 FQNEAQ (reference sequence). J was trimmed by 5 bases and V by 4 bases; bases with no gene match: 8. The CDR3 sequence is 15 residues long. CDR3 sequence: CASSCGKTGGNEQYF. CDR3 sequence (DNA): TGTGCCAGCAGCTGCGGAAAGACAGGGGGCAACGAGCAGTACTTC.

V is TRBV28 and J is TRBJ2-5; D possibly corresponds to TRBD2 (6 bases). V was shortened by 1 base and J by 2 bases, with 14 bases between the two germline ends. Germline V gives CDR1 MDHEN, CDR2 SYDVKM. The CDR3 is 16 amino acids. CDR3 loop: CASSLYGGGAQETQYF. The CDR3 coding sequence is TGTGCCAGCAGTTTATATGGCGGCGGGGCTCAAGAGACCCAGTACTTC.

CDR3 coding DNA: TGTGCCACCAGCAGAGATTTGCGGGGAGATACGCAGTATTTT. This codes for CATSRDLRGDTQYF. V gene TRBV15 combines with J gene TRBJ2-3, with D possibly being TRBD2 (6 bases). CDR1 and CDR2 from the germline V gene are LNHNV and YYDKDF (reference sequence). This CDR3 comprises 14 residues. V lost 0 bases and J 5 bases, leaving 9 bases between the germline ends.

V and J are TRBV9 and TRBJ1-6; the D gene is possibly TRBD1 (6 bases). Germline V gene lookup returns CDR1 SGDLS and CDR2 YYNGEE. The V end lost 0 bases, the J end lost 6 bases, and 7 bases lay between the germline ends. This CDR3 is 14 amino acids long. The CDR3 loop is CASSVAGANSPLHF. CDR3 in DNA: TGTGCCAGCAGCGTAGCAGGGGCTAATTCACCCCTCCACTTT.